These 32 T cell receptor beta chains were all obtained from the same sample, sequenced in a study of identical twins. TCRdb re-derived calls from the 5' RACE reads in MiXCR, one entry per CDR3 protein. The table shows 1.5 million to 2 million distinct CDR3 sequences, with about 32% occurring only once. Sequences were obtained from cord blood. All receptors derive from a newborn girl in good health.

The rearrangement uses TRBV18 and TRBJ1-1, with 12 bases fitting TRBD1. With V trimmed by 1 base and J by 1 base, 1 base remained unmatched. Germline V gene lookup returns CDR1 KGHSH and CDR2 LQKENI. CDR3 length equals 16 residues. CDR3 coding DNA: TGTGCCAGCTCACCACAGGGACAGGGGGCGAACACTGAAGCTTTCTTT. Its protein is CASSPQGQGANTEAFF. The full variable domain, its missing parts supplied by reference TRBV18 and TRBJ1-1, is NAGVMQNPRHLVRRRGQEARLRCSPMKGHSHVYWYRQLPEEGLKFMVYLQKENIIDESGMPKERFSAEFPKEGPSILRIQQVVRGDSAAYFCASSPQGQGANTEAFFGQGTRLTVV.

In its sample, this clonotype was seen once. Its ends do not fully match the called genes, so a read error is possible. For the CDR3, the DNA is TGTGCCGGCAGCTTTCCCGGACAGGGGGCGGATGGCTACACCTTC. Translation gives CAGSFPGQGADGYTF. V is TRBV5-6 and J is TRBJ1-2; TRBD1 matches 11 bases. The CDR3 is made up of 15 amino acids. Germline assignment: CDR1 SGHDT and CDR2 YYEEEE.

The V gene is TRBV20-1, the J gene TRBJ1-2; 7 bases are shared with TRBD1. There are 14 residues in the CDR3. The germline V gene encodes CDR1 DFQATT and CDR2 SNEGSKA (reference sequence). V shed 4 bases and J 1 base; nucleotides not matched to a gene: 6. CDR3 sequence reads: CSAKGAGDNYGYTF. CDR3 sequence (DNA): TGCAGTGCTAAGGGGGCAGGAGATAACTATGGCTACACCTTC.

This chain joins TRBV4-2 and TRBJ2-3, with TRBD2 identical over 12 bases. V shed 3 bases and J 4 bases; nucleotides not matched to a gene: 8. CDR3 size: 17 residues. CDR1 is LGHNA and CDR2 is YNFKEQ in the germline V gene. The DNA for the CDR3 is TGTGCCAGCAGCCAGCCTCTAGCGGGGGGGCTACCAGATACGCAGTATTTT. The encoded protein is CASSQPLAGGLPDTQYF.

V usage is TRBV10-3 and J usage is TRBJ1-2; TRBD1 matches at 9 bases. Germline-derived CDR1 and CDR2 are ENHRY and SYGVKD. V dropped 8 bases and J dropped 0; count of bases not matched to a gene: 1. The CDR3 runs to 13 residues. CDR3 residues: CAIGTGPNYGYTF. CDR3 bases: TGTGCCATCGGGACAGGGCCTAACTATGGCTACACCTTC.

The chain combines TRBV14 with TRBJ2-1; D uncertain. Germline V gene sequence: CDR1 SGHDN, CDR2 FVKESK. With 1 base removed from V and 1 base from J, the gap between germline ends came to 8 bases. The CDR3 is 15 residues long. The CDR3 DNA sequence: TGTGCCAGCAGCCAAGCTCAGCTTTCCTACAATGAGCAGTTCTTC. Protein sequence: CASSQAQLSYNEQFF.

In this sample, this clonotype turned up a few times. This chain joins TRBV2 and TRBJ2-1; D gene uncertain. The V gene lost 8 bases and the J gene lost 9 bases, with 14 bases spanning the gap. Germline V gene data show CDR1 as SNHLY and CDR2 as FYNNEI. The CDR3 length is 12 residues. CDR3 in DNA: TGTGCCAGCTTTTACACGGCAAGTGAGCAGTTCTTC. Translation gives CASFYTASEQFF. The full variable domain, rest sourced from reference TRBV2 and TRBJ2-1, is EPEVTQTPSHQVTQMGQEVILRCVPISNHLYFYWYRQILGQKVEFLVSFYNNEISEKSEIFDDQFSVERPDGSNFTLKIRSTKLEDSAMYFCASFYTASEQFFGPGTRLTVL.

V is TRBV5-1 and J is TRBJ1-1; a possible D gene is TRBD1 (6 bases). This CDR3 has 15 residues. V was trimmed by 3 bases and J by 3 bases, leaving 15 bases between them. Per germline, CDR1 SGHRS and CDR2 YFSETQ. The chain's CDR3 is CASSWGGAEDTEAFF. In nucleotides, the CDR3 is TGCGCCAGCAGCTGGGGGGGGGCCGAGGACACTGAAGCTTTCTTT.

This clonotype was recorded many times. V and J are TRBV27 and TRBJ2-1, with 7 positions matching TRBD1. Trimming at V came to 7 bases and at J to 0 bases, leaving 0 bases not matched to a gene. CDR3 length: 13 amino acids. In germline, CDR1 is MNHEY, CDR2 SMNVEV (reference sequence). The CDR3 coding sequence is TGTGCCAGCACAGGGGGCTCCTACAATGAGCAGTTCTTC. Its protein is CASTGGSYNEQFF.

This clonotype was observed a few times. The chain is built from TRBV27 and TRBJ2-1; a weak D match, TRBD2 (5 bases). Trimming took off 7 bases at V and 3 bases at J, with 22 bases between the two ends. CDR3 length: 17 amino acids. Germline assignment: CDR1 MNHEY and CDR2 SMNVEV (reference sequence). CDR3 bases: TGTGCCAGCAAACTCAGATCCGGGATAAGAATCTACAATGAGCAGTTCTTC. It encodes CASKLRSGIRIYNEQFF.

This chain joins TRBV2 and TRBJ2-3; weak D call: TRBD2 (5 bases). The CDR3 is 13 amino acids. Per germline, CDR1 SNHLY and CDR2 FYNNEI. The V and J ends lost 6 bases and 6 bases respectively, with 13 bases between them. CDR3 DNA: TGTGCCAGCAGGGAGACTATCGGGGATACGCAGTATTTT. Amino acid sequence: CASRETIGDTQYF.

In the case of this clonotype: The junction departs from the called germline gene at one end, perhaps through a read error. The chain couples TRBV4-1 to TRBJ1-4; maybe TRBD1 (5 bases). The CDR3 extends over 17 amino acids. CDR1 and CDR2 (germline): MGHRA, YSYEKL. CDR3 sequence (DNA): TGCGCCAGCAGCCAAGGGTCGAGGGGTTGGGGTAATGAAAAACTGTCTTTT. It codes for CASSQGSRGWGNEKLSF.

This clonotype turned up a few times. The V gene is TRBV2, the J gene TRBJ2-5, with 9 bases lining up with TRBD2. Germline assignment: CDR1 SNHLY and CDR2 FYNNEI. The length of the CDR3 is 15 residues. The V gene end was trimmed by 7 bases and the J gene end by 2 bases; junction bases not matched to a gene: 8. This chain's CDR3 is CASIKTTSGQETQYF. The CDR3 coding sequence is TGTGCCAGCATCAAAACGACTAGCGGTCAAGAGACCCAGTACTTC.

V usage is TRBV27 and J usage is TRBJ1-2, with 9 nucleotides matching TRBD1. After removal of 1 base from V and 5 bases from J, the junction contained 5 bases not matched to a gene. Germline loops: CDR1 MNHEY, CDR2 SMNVEV (reference sequence). The CDR3 covers 15 residues. The CDR3 sequence: CASSLYPGQGYGYTF. The CDR3, as DNA: TGTGCCAGCAGTTTATATCCAGGACAGGGGTATGGCTACACCTTC.

The chain combines TRBV2 with TRBJ1-1, with 9 bases fitting TRBD1. The V segment lost 6 bases and the J segment 4 bases; nucleotides outside the gene matches: 15. This CDR3 comprises 17 residues. Germline V gene data show CDR1 as SNHLY and CDR2 as FYNNEI. The CDR3 DNA is TGTGCCAGCAGGGGAGTTGATAAGACAGGGGGATTCACTGAAGCTTTCTTT. Amino acid sequence: CASRGVDKTGGFTEAFF.

The chain has TRBV12-3 or TRBV12-4 and TRBJ2-4, with 8 bases lining up with TRBD2. The V and J ends lost 1 base and 9 bases, in that order; junction bases with no gene match: 5. The CDR3 length is 14 residues. The CDR3 here is CASSLGGGRSIQYF. CDR3 nucleotide sequence: TGTGCCAGCAGTTTAGGCGGGGGGAGGAGCATTCAGTACTTC.

V gene TRBV20-1 combines with J gene TRBJ2-2, with D tentatively TRBD2 (6 bases). Germline V CDR1 and CDR2: DFQATT, SNEGSKA (reference sequence). Trimming pared 3 bases from V and 0 bases from J, leaving 14 bases between. This CDR3 is built from 16 residues. The CDR3 coding sequence is TGCAGTGCTAGGAGGTTCGGGGGAACGAACACCGGGGAGCTGTTTTTT. Protein: CSARRFGGTNTGELFF.

This clonotype was detected only a few times. This sequence joins TRBV6-5 and TRBJ1-2; D is possibly TRBD1 (5 bases). Germline V CDR1 and CDR2: MNHEY, SVGAGI. The V end was cut by 2 bases, the J end by 5 bases, with 9 bases between. The CDR3 sequence is 13 residues long. CDR3 in amino acids: CASSYASGYGYTF. The CDR3, as DNA: TGTGCCAGCAGTTACGCGTCAGGGTATGGCTACACCTTC.

This clonotype was seen more than once but under ten times. CDR3 sequence: CASSPRDRVRETQYF. CDR3 bases: TGTGCCAGCAGCCCCCGAGATCGGGTTAGAGAGACCCAGTACTTC. The chain is built from TRBV3-1 and TRBJ2-5; the D is unclear. Trimming stripped 4 bases from V and 4 bases from J, with 16 bases between. CDR1 is LGHDT, CDR2 YNNKEL, per germline (reference sequence). The CDR3 runs 15 residues.

This clonotype was seen a few times. The genes are TRBV20-1 and TRBJ2-5; no firm D call. CDR3 length equals 12 residues. The germline gives CDR1 DFQATT, CDR2 SNEGSKA (reference sequence). V dropped 5 bases and J dropped 5 bases, with 12 bases sitting between them. CDR3 residues: CSAEAHLETQYF. The CDR3 coding sequence is TGCAGTGCTGAGGCCCACTTGGAGACCCAGTACTTC.

With regard to this clonotype: The junction departs from germline at one end; a sequencing error may be responsible. V and J are TRBV20-1 and TRBJ2-7; D could derive from TRBD1 or TRBD2 (5 bases each). Germline CDR1 DFQATT, CDR2 SNEGSKA (reference sequence). The CDR3 runs to 13 residues. CDR3 protein: CSARDRDPYEQYF. CDR3 DNA: TGCAGTGCCAGAGATCGGGACCCCTACGAGCAGTACTTC.

This sequence joins TRBV7-9 and TRBJ2-3; D not resolved. Germline V gives CDR1 SEHNR, CDR2 FQNEAQ (reference sequence). The germline V and J ends were trimmed by 5 bases and 5 bases, with 11 bases remaining between them. The CDR3 contains 13 residues. The CDR3 coding sequence is TGTGCCAGCAGCCCAGTTCAGCAAGATACGCAGTATTTT. Translated, it gives CASSPVQQDTQYF.

This clonotype was seen a few times. The chain combines TRBV15 with TRBJ2-5; TRBD1 aligns across 10 bases. Germline V gene data show CDR1 as LNHNV and CDR2 as YYDKDF (reference sequence). V was pared by 6 bases and J by 4 bases, with 14 bases of the junction left unmatched. This CDR3 comprises 17 residues. DNA for the CDR3: TGTGCCACCAGGATAGGCCTGACAGGGGGCAAGTTAGAGACCCAGTACTTC. This sequence encodes CATRIGLTGGKLETQYF.

The rearrangement links TRBV3-1 to TRBJ2-5; D is perhaps TRBD1 or TRBD2 (5 bases each). This CDR3 spans 16 amino acids. V was trimmed by 5 bases and J by 5 bases, leaving 21 bases between them. From germline, CDR1 is LGHDT and CDR2 YNNKEL (reference sequence). The CDR3 region is CASSSPWGSLWETQYF. The CDR3 region has the DNA TGTGCCAGCAGCTCTCCGTGGGGGTCGCTTTGGGAGACCCAGTACTTC.

The gene calls are TRBV4-2 and TRBJ2-7; D possibly uses TRBD1 or TRBD2 (5 bases each). This CDR3 comprises 15 residues. Germline V gene sequence: CDR1 LGHNA, CDR2 YNFKEQ. Trimming shortened V by 6 bases and J by 2 bases, and 17 bases separated the two germline ends. The CDR3 region is CASSQNPGQAYEQYF. CDR3 DNA sequence: TGTGCCAGCAGTCAAAACCCGGGGCAGGCCTACGAGCAGTACTTC.

Here the CDR3 reads CAISETGTFNYGYTF. The DNA for the CDR3 is TGTGCCATCAGTGAGACGGGGACTTTTAACTATGGCTACACCTTC. V gene TRBV10-3 combines with J gene TRBJ1-2; D is possibly TRBD1 (5 bases). Trimming took 2 bases from V and 1 from J, leaving 11 bases between them. The CDR3 contains 15 residues. In germline, CDR1 is ENHRY, CDR2 SYGVKD.

This clonotype showed up just a few times. The V and J genes are TRBV5-6 and TRBJ2-3; 9 bases map to TRBD2. J lost 2 bases, V lost 5 bases, and 9 bases had no gene match. This CDR3 contains 16 residues. Germline V gene lookup returns CDR1 SGHDT and CDR2 YYEEEE. Here the CDR3 DNA reads TGTGCCAGCAGATCCCTAAGCGGGGGGAACACAGATACGCAGTATTTT. Protein product: CASRSLSGGNTDTQYF.

As for this clonotype: One junction end does not reproduce the germline sequence, and a read error may be involved. This chain uses TRBV10-3 with TRBJ2-7; TRBD2 matches 8 bases. CDR3 size: 16 residues. Per the germline V gene, CDR1 is ENHRY and CDR2 is SYGVKD. The CDR3: CAISESGGRYSYGQYF. CDR3 bases: TGTGCCATCAGTGAGTCTGGCGGGAGGTACTCCTACGGGCAGTACTTC.

Only a few counts were recorded for this clonotype. The chain employs TRBV27 and TRBJ1-6; weak D call: TRBD1 (5 bases). The CDR3 has 14 amino acids. V dropped 0 bases and J dropped 14 bases, with 14 bases sitting between them. CDR1 and CDR2 (germline): MNHEY, SMNVEV (reference sequence). CDR3 residues: CASSLSRVGTTLHF. DNA for the CDR3: TGTGCCAGCAGTTTATCCAGGGTGGGGACCACCCTCCACTTT.

This clonotype was seen more than once but under ten times. The CDR3: CASSQELTYNSPLHF. CDR3 DNA: TGCGCCAGCAGCCAAGAACTCACGTATAATTCACCCCTCCACTTT. This chain links TRBV4-1 with TRBJ1-6; D gene uncertain. V lost 0 bases to trimming and J lost 4 bases, with 7 bases between them. CDR1 is MGHRA and CDR2 is YSYEKL in the germline V gene. The CDR3 covers 15 residues.

This clonotype was counted a few times. V and J are TRBV5-1 and TRBJ1-2; TRBD1 might be the D (5 bases). The length of the CDR3 is 13 residues. Trimming left V 0 bases short and J 6 bases short, with 9 bases between. Germline V gene data show CDR1 as SGHRS and CDR2 as YFSETQ. In DNA form, the CDR3 reads TGCGCCAGCAGCTTGGAGGGGAGAGATGGCTACACCTTC. This encodes CASSLEGRDGYTF.

This clonotype was observed a few times. The J gene is TRBJ2-7, the V gene TRBV15; perhaps TRBD2 as D (5 bases). CDR1 and CDR2 (germline): LNHNV, YYDKDF (reference sequence). The V end was cut by 0 bases, the J end by 10 bases, with 10 bases between. The CDR3 contains 12 residues. In DNA, the CDR3 is TGTGCCACCAGCAGAGATGCGAGGGATCAGTACTTC. Translation: CATSRDARDQYF.